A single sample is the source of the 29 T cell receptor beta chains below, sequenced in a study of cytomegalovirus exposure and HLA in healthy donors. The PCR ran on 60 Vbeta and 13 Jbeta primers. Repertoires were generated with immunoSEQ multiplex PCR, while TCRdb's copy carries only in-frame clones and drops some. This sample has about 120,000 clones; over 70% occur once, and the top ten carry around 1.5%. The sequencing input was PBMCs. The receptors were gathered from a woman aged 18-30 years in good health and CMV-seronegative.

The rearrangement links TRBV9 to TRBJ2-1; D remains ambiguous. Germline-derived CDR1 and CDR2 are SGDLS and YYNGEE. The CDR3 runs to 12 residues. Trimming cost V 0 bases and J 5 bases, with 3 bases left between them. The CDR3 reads CASSVADNEQFF. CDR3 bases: TGTGCCAGCAGCGTAGCCGACAATGAGCAGTTCTTC.

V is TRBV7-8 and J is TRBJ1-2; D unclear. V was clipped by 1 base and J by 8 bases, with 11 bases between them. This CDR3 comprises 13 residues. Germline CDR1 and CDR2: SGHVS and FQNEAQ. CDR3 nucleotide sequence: TGTGCCAGCAGCTTAGGGGAGTCGAGGGGCTACACCTTC. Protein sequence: CASSLGESRGYTF.

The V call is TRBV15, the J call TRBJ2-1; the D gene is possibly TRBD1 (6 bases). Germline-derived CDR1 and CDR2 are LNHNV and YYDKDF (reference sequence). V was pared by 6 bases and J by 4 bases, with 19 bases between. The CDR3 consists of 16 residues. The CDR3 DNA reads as TGTGCCACCAGACCACAGGGAAAGTTGGATTACAATGAGCAGTTCTTC. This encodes CATRPQGKLDYNEQFF.

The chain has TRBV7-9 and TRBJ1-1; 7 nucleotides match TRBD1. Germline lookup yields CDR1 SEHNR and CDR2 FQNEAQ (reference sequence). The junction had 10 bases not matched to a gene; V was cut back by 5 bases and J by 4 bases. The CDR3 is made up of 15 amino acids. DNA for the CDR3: TGTGCCAGCAGCGCCCTGGGACAGCCGAGCACTGAAGCTTTCTTT. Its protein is CASSALGQPSTEAFF.

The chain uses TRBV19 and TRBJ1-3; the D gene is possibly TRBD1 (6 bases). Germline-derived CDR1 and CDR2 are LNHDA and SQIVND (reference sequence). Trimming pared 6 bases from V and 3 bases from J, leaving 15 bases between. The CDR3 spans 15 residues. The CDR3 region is CASSSRQDNGNTIYF. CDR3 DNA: TGTGCCAGTAGCTCCAGACAGGACAATGGAAACACCATATATTTT.

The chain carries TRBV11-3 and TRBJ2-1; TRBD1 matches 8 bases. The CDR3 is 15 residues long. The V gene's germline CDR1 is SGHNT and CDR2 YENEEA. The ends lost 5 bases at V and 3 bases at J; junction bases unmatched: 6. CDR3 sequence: CASSPRQGNYNEQFF. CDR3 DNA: TGTGCCAGCAGCCCACGACAGGGGAACTACAATGAGCAGTTCTTC.

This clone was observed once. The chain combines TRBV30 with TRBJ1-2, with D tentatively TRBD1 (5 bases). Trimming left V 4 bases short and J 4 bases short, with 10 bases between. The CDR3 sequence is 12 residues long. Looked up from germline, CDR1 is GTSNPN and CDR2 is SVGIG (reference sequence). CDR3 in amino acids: CAWKMTAYGYTF. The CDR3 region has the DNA TGTGCCTGGAAGATGACAGCCTATGGCTACACCTTC.

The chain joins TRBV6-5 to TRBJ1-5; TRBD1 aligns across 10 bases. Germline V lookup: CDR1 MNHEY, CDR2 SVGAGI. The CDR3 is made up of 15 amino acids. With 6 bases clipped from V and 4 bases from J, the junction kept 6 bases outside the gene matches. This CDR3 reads CASRGDRGTNQPQHF. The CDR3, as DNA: TGTGCCAGCAGGGGGGACAGGGGAACGAATCAGCCCCAGCATTTT.

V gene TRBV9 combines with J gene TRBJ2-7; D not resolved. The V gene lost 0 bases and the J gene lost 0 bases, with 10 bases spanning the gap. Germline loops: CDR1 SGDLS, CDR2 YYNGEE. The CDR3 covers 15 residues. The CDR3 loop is CASSVEGVSSYEQYF. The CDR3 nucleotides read TGTGCCAGCAGCGTAGAAGGAGTGTCCTCCTACGAGCAGTACTTC.

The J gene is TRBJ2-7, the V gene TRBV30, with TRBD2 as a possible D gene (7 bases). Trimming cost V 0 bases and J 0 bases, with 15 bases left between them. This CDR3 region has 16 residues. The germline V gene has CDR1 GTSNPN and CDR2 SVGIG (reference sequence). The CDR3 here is CAWSVFGRGASYEQYF. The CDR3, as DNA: TGTGCCTGGAGTGTATTCGGCCGGGGGGCCTCCTACGAGCAGTACTTC.

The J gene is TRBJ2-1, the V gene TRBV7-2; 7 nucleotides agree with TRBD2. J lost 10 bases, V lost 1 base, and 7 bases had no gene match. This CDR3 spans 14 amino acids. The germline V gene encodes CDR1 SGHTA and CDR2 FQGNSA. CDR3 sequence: CASSLVRDYQEQFF. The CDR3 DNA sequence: TGTGCCAGCAGCTTAGTTAGGGACTATCAGGAGCAGTTCTTC.

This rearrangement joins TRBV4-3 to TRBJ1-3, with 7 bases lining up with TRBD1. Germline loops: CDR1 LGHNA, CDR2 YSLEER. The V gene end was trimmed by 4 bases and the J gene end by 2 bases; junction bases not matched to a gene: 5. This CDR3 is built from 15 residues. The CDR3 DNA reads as TGCGCCAGCAGCCTCCGGACAGGCACTGGAAACACCATATATTTT. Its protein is CASSLRTGTGNTIYF.

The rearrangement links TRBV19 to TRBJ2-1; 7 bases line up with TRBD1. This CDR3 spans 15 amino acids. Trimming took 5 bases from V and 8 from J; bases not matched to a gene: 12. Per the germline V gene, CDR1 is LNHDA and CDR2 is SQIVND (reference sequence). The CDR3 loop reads CASSPDRNLWYEQFF. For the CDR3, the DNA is TGTGCCAGTAGTCCGGACAGGAACCTCTGGTATGAGCAGTTCTTC.

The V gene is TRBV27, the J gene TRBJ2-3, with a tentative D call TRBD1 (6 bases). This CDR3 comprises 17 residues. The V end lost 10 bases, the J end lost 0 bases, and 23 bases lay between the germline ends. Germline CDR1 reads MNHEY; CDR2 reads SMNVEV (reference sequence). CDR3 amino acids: CAKRPPGDPSSTDTQYF. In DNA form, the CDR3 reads TGTGCCAAAAGACCCCCAGGGGACCCCTCTAGCACAGATACGCAGTATTTT.

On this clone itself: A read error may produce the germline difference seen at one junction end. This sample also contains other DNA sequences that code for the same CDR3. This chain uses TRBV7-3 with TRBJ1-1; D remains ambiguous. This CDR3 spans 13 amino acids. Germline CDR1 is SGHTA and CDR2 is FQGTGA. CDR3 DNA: TGTGCCAGCAGCACCGGACTGGGCGCTGAAGCTTTCTTC. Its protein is CASSTGLGAEAFF.

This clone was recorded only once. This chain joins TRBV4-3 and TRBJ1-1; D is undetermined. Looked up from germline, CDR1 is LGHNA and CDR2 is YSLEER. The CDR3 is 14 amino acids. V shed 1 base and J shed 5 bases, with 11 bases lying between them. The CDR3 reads CASSQGGINTEAFF. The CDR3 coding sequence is TGCGCCAGCAGCCAAGGAGGGATAAATACTGAAGCTTTCTTT.

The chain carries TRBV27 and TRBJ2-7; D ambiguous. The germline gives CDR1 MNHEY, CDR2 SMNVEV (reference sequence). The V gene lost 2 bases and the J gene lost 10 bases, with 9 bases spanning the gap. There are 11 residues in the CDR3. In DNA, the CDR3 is TGTGCCAGCAGTTTAGGCGGCCGACAGTACTTC. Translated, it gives CASSLGGRQYF.

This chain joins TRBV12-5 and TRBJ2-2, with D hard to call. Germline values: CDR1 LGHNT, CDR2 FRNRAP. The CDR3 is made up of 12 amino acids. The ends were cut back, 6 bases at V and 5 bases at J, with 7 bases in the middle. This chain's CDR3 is CASGRETGELFF. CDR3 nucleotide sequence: TGTGCTAGTGGGAGAGAGACCGGGGAGCTGTTTTTT.

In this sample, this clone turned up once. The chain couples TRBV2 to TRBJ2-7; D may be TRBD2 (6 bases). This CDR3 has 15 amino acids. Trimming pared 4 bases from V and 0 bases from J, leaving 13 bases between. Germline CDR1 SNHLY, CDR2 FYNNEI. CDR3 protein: CASSGSGTPSYEQYF. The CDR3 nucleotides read TGTGCCAGCAGTGGATCAGGGACTCCCTCCTACGAGCAGTACTTC.

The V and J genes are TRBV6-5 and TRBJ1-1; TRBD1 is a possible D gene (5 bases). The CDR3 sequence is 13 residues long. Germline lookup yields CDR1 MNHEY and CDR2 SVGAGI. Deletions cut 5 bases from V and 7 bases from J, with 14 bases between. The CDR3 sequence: CASSGTGTREAFF. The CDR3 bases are TGTGCCAGCAGTGGCACCGGGACTCGTGAAGCTTTCTTT.

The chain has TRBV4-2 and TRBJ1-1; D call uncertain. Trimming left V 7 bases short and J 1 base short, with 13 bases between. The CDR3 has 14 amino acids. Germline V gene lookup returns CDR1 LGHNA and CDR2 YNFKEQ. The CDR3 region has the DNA TGTGCCAGCATCAATTGGGGAGCGAACACTGAAGCTTTCTTT. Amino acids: CASINWGANTEAFF.

The CDR3 sequence: CASSQGSHTEAFF. The CDR3 bases are TGTGCCAGCAGCCAGGGAAGTCACACTGAAGCTTTCTTT. The rearrangement uses TRBV27 and TRBJ1-1; tentative D call: TRBD1 (5 bases). The CDR3 runs 13 residues. Germline CDR1 reads MNHEY; CDR2 reads SMNVEV (reference sequence). Trimming took off 6 bases at V and 3 bases at J, with 11 bases between the two ends.

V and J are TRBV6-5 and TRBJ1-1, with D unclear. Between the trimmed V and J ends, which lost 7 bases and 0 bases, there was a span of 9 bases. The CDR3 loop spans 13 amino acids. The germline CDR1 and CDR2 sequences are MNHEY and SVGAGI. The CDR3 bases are TGTGCCAGCACTAGCCTTTTGAACACTGAAGCTTTCTTT. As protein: CASTSLLNTEAFF.

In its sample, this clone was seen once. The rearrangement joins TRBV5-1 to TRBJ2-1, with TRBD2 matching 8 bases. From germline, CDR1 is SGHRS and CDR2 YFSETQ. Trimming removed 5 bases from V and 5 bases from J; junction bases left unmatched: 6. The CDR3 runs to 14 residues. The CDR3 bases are TGCGCCAGCAGTCCGGGACTAGACGACAATGAGCAGTTCTTC. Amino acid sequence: CASSPGLDDNEQFF.

The DNA of the CDR3 is TGTGCCAGTAGTATAGGGGCAGCGGATGGCTACACCTTC. Translated, it gives CASSIGAADGYTF. The rearrangement links TRBV19 to TRBJ1-2, with D unresolved. The length of the CDR3 is 13 residues. CDR1 is LNHDA, CDR2 SQIVND, per germline (reference sequence). Deletions cut 1 base from V and 6 bases from J, with 9 bases between.

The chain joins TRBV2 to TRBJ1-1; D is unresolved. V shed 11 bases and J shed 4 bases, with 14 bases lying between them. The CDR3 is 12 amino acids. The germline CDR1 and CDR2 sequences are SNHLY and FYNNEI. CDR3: CAGRRGTTEAFF. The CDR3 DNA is TGTGCCGGAAGACGGGGTACCACTGAAGCTTTCTTT.

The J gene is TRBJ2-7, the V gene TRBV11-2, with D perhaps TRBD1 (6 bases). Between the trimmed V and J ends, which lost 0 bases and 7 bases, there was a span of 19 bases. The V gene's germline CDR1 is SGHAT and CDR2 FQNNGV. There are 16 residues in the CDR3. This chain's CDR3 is CASSLEGAVTLGEQYF. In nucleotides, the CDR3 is TGTGCCAGCAGCTTAGAGGGGGCGGTTACATTGGGGGAGCAGTACTTC.

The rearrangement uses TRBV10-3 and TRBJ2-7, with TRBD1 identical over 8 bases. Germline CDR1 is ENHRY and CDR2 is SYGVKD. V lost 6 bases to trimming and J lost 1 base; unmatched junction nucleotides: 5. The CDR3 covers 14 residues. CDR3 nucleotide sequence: TGTGCCATCAGGGACAGGGTGTATTCCTACGAGCAGTACTTC. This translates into CAIRDRVYSYEQYF.

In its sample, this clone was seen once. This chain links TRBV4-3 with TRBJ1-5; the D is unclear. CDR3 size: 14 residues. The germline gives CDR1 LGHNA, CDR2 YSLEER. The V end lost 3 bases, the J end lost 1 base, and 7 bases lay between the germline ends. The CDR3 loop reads CASSQARSNQPQHF. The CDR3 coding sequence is TGCGCCAGCAGCCAGGCCAGAAGCAATCAGCCCCAGCATTTT.